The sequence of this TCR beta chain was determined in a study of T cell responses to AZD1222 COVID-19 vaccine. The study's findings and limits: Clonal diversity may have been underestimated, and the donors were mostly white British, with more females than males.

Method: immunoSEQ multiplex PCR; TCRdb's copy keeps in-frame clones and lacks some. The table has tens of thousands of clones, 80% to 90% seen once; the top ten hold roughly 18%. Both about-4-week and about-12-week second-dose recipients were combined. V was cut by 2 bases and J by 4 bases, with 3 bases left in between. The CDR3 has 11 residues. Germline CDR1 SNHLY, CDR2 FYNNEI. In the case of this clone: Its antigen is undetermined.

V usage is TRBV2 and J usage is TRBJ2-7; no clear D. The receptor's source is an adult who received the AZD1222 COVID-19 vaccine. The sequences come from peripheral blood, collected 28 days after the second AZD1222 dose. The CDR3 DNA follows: TGTGCCAGCAGTGAACGTTACGAGCAGTACTTC. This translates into CASSERYEQYF. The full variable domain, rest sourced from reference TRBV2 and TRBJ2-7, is EPEVTQTPSHQVTQMGQEVILRCVPISNHLYFYWYRQILGQKVEFLVSFYNNEISEKSEIFDDQFSVERPDGSNFTLKIRSTKLEDSAMYFCASSERYEQYFGPGTRLTVT.